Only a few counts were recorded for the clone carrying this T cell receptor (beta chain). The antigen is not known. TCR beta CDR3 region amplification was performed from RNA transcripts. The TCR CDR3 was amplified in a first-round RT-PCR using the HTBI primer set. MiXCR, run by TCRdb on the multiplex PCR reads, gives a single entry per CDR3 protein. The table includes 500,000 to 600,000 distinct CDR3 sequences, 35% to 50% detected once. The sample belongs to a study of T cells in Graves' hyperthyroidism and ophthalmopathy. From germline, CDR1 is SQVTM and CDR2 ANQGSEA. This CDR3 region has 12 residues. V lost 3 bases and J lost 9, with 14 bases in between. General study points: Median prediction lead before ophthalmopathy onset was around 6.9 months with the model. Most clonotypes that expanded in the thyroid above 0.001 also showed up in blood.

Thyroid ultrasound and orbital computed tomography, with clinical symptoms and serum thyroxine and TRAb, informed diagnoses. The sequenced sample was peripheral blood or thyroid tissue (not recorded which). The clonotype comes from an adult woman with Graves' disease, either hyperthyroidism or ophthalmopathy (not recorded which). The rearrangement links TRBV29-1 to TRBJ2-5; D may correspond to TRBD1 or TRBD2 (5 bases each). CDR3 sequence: CSVEGDERPQYF. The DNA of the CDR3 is TGCAGCGTTGAGGGGGACGAACGACCCCAGTACTTC. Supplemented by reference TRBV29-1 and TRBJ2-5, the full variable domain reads SAVISQKPSRDICQRGTSLTIQCQVDSQVTMMFWYRQQPGQSLTLIATANQGSEATYESGFVIDKFPISRPNLTFSTLTVSNMSPEDSSIYLCSVEGDERPQYFGPGTRLLVL.